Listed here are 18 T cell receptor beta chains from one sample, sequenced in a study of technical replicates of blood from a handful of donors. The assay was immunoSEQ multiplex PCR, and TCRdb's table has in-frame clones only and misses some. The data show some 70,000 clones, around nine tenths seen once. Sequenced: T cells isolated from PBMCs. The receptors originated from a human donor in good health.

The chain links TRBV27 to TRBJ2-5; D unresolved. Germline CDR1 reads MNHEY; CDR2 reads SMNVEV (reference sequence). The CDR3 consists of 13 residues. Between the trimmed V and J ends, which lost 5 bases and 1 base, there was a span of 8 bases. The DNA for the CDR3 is TGTGCCAGCAGTCCTAAACTCCAAGAGACCCAGTACTTC. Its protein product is CASSPKLQETQYF.

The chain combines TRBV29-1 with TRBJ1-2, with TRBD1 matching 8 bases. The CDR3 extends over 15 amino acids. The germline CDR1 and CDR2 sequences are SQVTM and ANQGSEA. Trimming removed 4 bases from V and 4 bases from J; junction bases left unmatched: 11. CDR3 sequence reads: CSVAADRVYGYGYTF. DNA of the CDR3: TGCAGCGTTGCAGCGGACAGGGTCTATGGCTATGGCTACACCTTC. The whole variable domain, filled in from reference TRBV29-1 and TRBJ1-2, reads SAVISQKPSRDICQRGTSLTIQCQVDSQVTMMFWYRQQPGQSLTLIATANQGSEATYESGFVIDKFPISRPNLTFSTLTVSNMSPEDSSIYLCSVAADRVYGYGYTFGSGTRLTVV.

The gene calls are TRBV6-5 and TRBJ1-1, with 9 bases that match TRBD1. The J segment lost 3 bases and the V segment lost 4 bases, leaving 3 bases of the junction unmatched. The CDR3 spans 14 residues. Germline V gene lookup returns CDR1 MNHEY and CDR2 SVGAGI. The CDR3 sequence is CASSFWTGDTEAFF. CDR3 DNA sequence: TGTGCCAGCAGTTTCTGGACAGGGGACACTGAAGCTTTCTTT.

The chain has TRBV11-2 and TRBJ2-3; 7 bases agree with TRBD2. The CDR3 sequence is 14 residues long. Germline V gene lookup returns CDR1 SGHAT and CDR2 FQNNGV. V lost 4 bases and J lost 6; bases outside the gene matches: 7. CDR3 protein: CASSSLAGPDTQYF. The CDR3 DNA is TGTGCCAGCAGCTCGTTAGCGGGCCCCGATACGCAGTATTTT.

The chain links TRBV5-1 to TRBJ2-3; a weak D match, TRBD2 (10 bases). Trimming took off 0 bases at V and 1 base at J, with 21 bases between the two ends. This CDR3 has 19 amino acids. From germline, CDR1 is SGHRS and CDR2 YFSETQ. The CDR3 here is CASSLAGTGLAGGTDTQYF. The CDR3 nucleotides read TGCGCCAGCAGCTTGGCTGGGACAGGGCTAGCGGGGGGCACAGATACGCAGTATTTT.

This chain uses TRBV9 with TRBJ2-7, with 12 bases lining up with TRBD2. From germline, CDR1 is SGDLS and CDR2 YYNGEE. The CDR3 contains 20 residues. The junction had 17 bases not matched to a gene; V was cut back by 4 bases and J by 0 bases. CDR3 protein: CASSHPVTSGRPESSYEQYF. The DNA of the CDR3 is TGTGCCAGCAGCCATCCGGTCACTAGCGGGAGGCCCGAGAGCTCCTACGAGCAGTACTTC.

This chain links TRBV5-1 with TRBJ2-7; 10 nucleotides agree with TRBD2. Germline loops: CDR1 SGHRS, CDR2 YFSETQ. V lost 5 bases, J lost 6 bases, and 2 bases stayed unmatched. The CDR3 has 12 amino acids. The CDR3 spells CASSPSGSEQYF. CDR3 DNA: TGCGCCAGCAGTCCTAGCGGGAGCGAGCAGTACTTC.

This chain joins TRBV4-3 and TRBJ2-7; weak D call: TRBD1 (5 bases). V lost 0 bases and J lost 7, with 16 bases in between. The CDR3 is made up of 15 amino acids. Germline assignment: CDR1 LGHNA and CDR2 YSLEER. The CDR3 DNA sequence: TGCGCCAGCAGCCAAGATAGAGCAGGGCCGTCAGAGCAGTACTTC. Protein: CASSQDRAGPSEQYF.

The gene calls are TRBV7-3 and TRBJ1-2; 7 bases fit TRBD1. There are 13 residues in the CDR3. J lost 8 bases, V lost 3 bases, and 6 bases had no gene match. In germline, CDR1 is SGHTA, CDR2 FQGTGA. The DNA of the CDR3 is TGTGCCAGCAGCTTGGGTCAGGGGGACGGCTACACCTTC. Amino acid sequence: CASSLGQGDGYTF.

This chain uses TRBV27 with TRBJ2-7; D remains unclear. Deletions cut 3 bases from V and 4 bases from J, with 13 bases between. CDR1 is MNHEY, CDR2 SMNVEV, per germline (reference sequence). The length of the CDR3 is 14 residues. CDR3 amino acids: CASSFGPNGYEQYF. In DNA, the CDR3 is TGTGCCAGCAGTTTTGGGCCCAACGGTTACGAGCAGTACTTC.

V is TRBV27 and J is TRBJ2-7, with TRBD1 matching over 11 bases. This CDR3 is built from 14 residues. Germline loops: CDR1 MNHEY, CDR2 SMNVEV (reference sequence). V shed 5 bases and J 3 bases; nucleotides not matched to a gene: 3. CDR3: CASSPGTGGYEQYF. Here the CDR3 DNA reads TGTGCCAGCAGTCCGGGGACAGGGGGCTACGAGCAGTACTTC.

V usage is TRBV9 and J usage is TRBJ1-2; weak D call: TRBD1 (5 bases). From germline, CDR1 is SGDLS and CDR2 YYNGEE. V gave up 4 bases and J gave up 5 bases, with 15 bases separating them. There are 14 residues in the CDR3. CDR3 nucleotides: TGTGCCAGCAGCATAGGGACGGGAACTTATGGCTACACCTTC. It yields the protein CASSIGTGTYGYTF.

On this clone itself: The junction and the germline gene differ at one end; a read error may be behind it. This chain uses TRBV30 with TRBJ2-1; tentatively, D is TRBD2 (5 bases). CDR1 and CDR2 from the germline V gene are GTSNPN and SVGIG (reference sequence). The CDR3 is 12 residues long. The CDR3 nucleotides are TGTGCCTGGAGCCCCGGCGGGCCTAACCGGCTCTTC. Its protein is CAWSPGGPNRLF.

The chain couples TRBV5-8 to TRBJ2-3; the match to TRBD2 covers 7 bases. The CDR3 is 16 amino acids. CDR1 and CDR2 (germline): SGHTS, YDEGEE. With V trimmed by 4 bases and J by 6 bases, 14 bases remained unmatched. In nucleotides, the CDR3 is TGTGCCAGCAGCACAAAAGAGCGGGGAGGGGTGGATACGCAGTATTTT. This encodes CASSTKERGGVDTQYF.

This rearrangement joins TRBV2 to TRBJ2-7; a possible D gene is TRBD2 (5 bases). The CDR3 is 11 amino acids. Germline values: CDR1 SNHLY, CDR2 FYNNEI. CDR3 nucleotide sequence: TGTGCTACACGAGGAGGATACGAGCAGTACTTC. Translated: CATRGGYEQYF.

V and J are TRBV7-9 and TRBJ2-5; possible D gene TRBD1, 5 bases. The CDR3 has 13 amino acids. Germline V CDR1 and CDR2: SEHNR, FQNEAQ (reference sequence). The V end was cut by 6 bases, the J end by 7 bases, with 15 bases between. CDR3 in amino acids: CASRLGQPGTQYF. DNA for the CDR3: TGTGCCAGCAGACTTGGACAACCCGGGACCCAGTACTTC.

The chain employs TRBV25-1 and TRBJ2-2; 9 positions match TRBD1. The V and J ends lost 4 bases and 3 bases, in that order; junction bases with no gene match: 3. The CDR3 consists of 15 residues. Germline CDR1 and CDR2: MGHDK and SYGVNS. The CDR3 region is CASSGGQGYTGELFF. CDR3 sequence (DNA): TGTGCCAGCAGTGGGGGACAGGGCTACACCGGGGAGCTGTTTTTT.

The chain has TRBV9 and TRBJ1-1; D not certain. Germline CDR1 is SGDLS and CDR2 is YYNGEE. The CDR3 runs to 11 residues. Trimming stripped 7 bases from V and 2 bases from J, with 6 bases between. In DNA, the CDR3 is TGTGCCAGCGGAGTTAACACTGAAGCTTTCTTT. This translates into CASGVNTEAFF.